Shown below are 21 T cell receptor beta chains from a single sample sequenced in a study of beta chain features in type 1 diabetes. Overall study findings and caveats: Moderate yet significant TCRB CDR3 shortening was seen in Type 1 diabetes patients in all four CD4+ subsets.

Their target antigens are unknown. What was sequenced were expressed TCRB transcripts, since all of the isolated RNA had been reverse transcribed. Libraries were prepared by immunoSEQ multiplex PCR; TCRdb keeps only in-frame clonotypes and omits some of them. The sample has 150,000 to 200,000 clones, almost 65% seen once; the top ten hold about 0.1%. The specimen sequenced was naive CD4+ T cells from blood. The receptors stem from a man aged 25-45 years with type 1 diabetes.

The J gene is TRBJ1-1, the V gene TRBV29-1; no definite D call. Per the germline V gene, CDR1 is SQVTM and CDR2 is ANQGSEA. The CDR3 sequence is 11 residues long. CDR3 sequence reads: CRGIRNTEAFF. CDR3 nucleotide sequence: TGCAGGGGAATTAGGAACACTGAAGCTTTCTTT.

The chain employs TRBV29-1 and TRBJ2-3, with TRBD1 as a possible D gene (6 bases). V was pared by 5 bases and J by 8 bases, with 14 bases between. Germline CDR1 and CDR2: SQVTM and ANQGSEA. This CDR3 has 12 amino acids. Here the CDR3 DNA reads TGCAGCGTTCCAACAGGGTATGGTACGCAGTATTTT. This sequence encodes CSVPTGYGTQYF.

The chain carries TRBV5-1 and TRBJ1-4; 10 bases are shared with TRBD1. Germline V gene sequence: CDR1 SGHRS, CDR2 YFSETQ. This CDR3 comprises 17 residues. The ends lost 4 bases at V and 7 bases at J; junction bases unmatched: 13. The CDR3 DNA sequence: TGCGCCAGCAGCGAATATAACCGGGACAGGGGTCGTGAAAAACTGTTTTTT. It is translated as CASSEYNRDRGREKLFF.

V and J are TRBV6-6 and TRBJ2-5; 8 positions agree with TRBD1. With V trimmed by 9 bases and J by 1 base, 4 bases remained unmatched. Germline CDR1 is MNHNY and CDR2 is SVGAGI (reference sequence). This CDR3 is built from 13 residues. CDR3: CASRTGSQETQYF. The CDR3 DNA follows: TGTGCCAGTCGGACAGGGTCCCAAGAGACCCAGTACTTC.

The chain joins TRBV10-3 to TRBJ2-5; D unresolved. The V end lost 5 bases, the J end lost 3 bases, and 7 bases lay between the germline ends. Germline CDR1 ENHRY, CDR2 SYGVKD. The CDR3 covers 12 residues. This CDR3 is CAISLTEETQYF. The DNA for the CDR3 is TGTGCCATCAGTTTGACTGAAGAGACCCAGTACTTC.

This rearrangement joins TRBV7-9 to TRBJ2-2; tentatively, D is TRBD1 (5 bases). The CDR3 sequence is 14 residues long. The V gene lost 2 bases and the J gene lost 1 base, with 5 bases spanning the gap. Germline V gene lookup returns CDR1 SEHNR and CDR2 FQNEAQ (reference sequence). DNA for the CDR3: TGTGCCAGCAGCTTACAGGGGAACACCGGGGAGCTGTTTTTT. This gives the protein CASSLQGNTGELFF.

The chain uses TRBV2 and TRBJ2-3; D perhaps matches TRBD1 (6 bases). The CDR3 has 13 amino acids. Germline loops: CDR1 SNHLY, CDR2 FYNNEI. V was trimmed by 2 bases and J by 4 bases, leaving 7 bases between them. CDR3 amino acids: CASSENRADTQYF. The DNA for the CDR3 is TGTGCCAGCAGTGAAAACAGGGCAGATACGCAGTATTTT.

V usage is TRBV29-1 and J usage is TRBJ2-6; D may be TRBD1 (6 bases). This CDR3 region has 15 residues. V lost 3 bases and J lost 4, with 13 bases in between. Germline V CDR1 and CDR2: SQVTM, ANQGSEA. This chain's CDR3 is CSVEHTGRGANVLTF. The CDR3 DNA reads as TGCAGCGTTGAGCACACAGGGAGAGGGGCCAACGTCCTGACTTTC.

This clone was detected only a few times. J is TRBJ2-1 and V is TRBV5-1; possibly TRBD1 or TRBD2 for D (5 bases each). V lost 4 bases and J 6 bases, leaving 14 bases between the germline ends. The CDR3 runs to 14 residues. Germline CDR1 SGHRS, CDR2 YFSETQ. CDR3 sequence: CASSVGPTGNEQFF. The DNA for the CDR3 is TGCGCCAGCAGCGTGGGACCAACGGGCAATGAGCAGTTCTTC.

This clone was seen only once. This chain uses TRBV9 with TRBJ1-6; no definite D call. There are 13 residues in the CDR3. V lost 0 bases and J lost 13, with 11 bases in between. Germline loops: CDR1 SGDLS, CDR2 YYNGEE. CDR3 coding DNA: TGTGCCAGCAGCGTAGAAGTAACGATGCCCCTCCACTTT. Amino acid sequence: CASSVEVTMPLHF.

The chain links TRBV28 to TRBJ2-3, with TRBD2 identical over 12 bases. Germline V gene sequence: CDR1 MDHEN, CDR2 SYDVKM. CDR3 length: 16 residues. V shed 2 bases, J shed 4 bases, and the junction held 4 bases outside the gene matches. CDR3 protein: CASSLLAGGKSDTQYF. CDR3 in DNA: TGTGCCAGCAGTTTACTAGCGGGGGGGAAATCAGATACGCAGTATTTT.

J is TRBJ2-3 and V is TRBV30; unclear D gene. Germline assignment: CDR1 GTSNPN and CDR2 SVGIG (reference sequence). This CDR3 spans 13 amino acids. The V end was cut by 0 bases, the J end by 8 bases, with 12 bases between. Here the CDR3 reads CAWSVNQAGTQYF. The CDR3 bases are TGTGCCTGGAGTGTAAATCAGGCCGGTACGCAGTATTTT. Combining the CDR3 with reference TRBV30 and TRBJ2-3 gives the whole variable domain SQTIHQWPATLVQPVGSPLSLECTVEGTSNPNLYWYRQAAGRGLQLLFYSVGIGQISSEVPQNLSASRPQDRQFILSSKKLLLSDSGFYLCAWSVNQAGTQYFGPGTRLTVL.

This clone was counted only a few times. The chain is built from TRBV30 and TRBJ2-5; a possible D gene is TRBD1 (5 bases). Per the germline V gene, CDR1 is GTSNPN and CDR2 is SVGIG (reference sequence). This CDR3 comprises 13 residues. Trimming took off 2 bases at V and 5 bases at J, with 12 bases between the two ends. The CDR3 coding sequence is TGTGCCTGGAGTCAGGGTGGTTTGGAGACCCAGTACTTC. The encoded protein is CAWSQGGLETQYF.

This chain uses TRBV9 with TRBJ2-3, with 7 bases lining up with TRBD1. This CDR3 is built from 17 residues. CDR1 is SGDLS, CDR2 YYNGEE, per germline. Unmatched junction bases numbered 14, after V lost 3 bases and J lost 4 bases. The CDR3 region is CASSAGLRQGKADTQYF. The CDR3 DNA follows: TGTGCCAGCAGCGCCGGGTTGAGACAGGGAAAGGCAGATACGCAGTATTTT.

The rearrangement uses TRBV10-3 and TRBJ2-7, with D hard to call. Per germline, CDR1 ENHRY and CDR2 SYGVKD. V shed 7 bases and J shed 3 bases, with 7 bases lying between them. The CDR3 consists of 11 residues. As DNA, the CDR3 is TGTGCCATCACCGACCTCTACGAGCAGTACTTC. Its protein is CAITDLYEQYF.

The J gene is TRBJ1-1, the V gene TRBV29-1, with TRBD1 matching 8 bases. The junction had 4 bases not matched to a gene; V was cut back by 7 bases and J by 0 bases. CDR1 SQVTM and CDR2 ANQGSEA come from the germline V gene. The CDR3 spans 13 residues. The CDR3 coding sequence is TGCAGCGCCTGGACAGGGTTGAACACTGAAGCTTTCTTT. Amino acid sequence: CSAWTGLNTEAFF.

This chain connects TRBV15 to TRBJ1-5; 8 bases agree with TRBD1. The CDR3 spans 21 residues. Trimming removed 0 bases from V and 2 bases from J; junction bases left unmatched: 18. Per germline, CDR1 LNHNV and CDR2 YYDKDF (reference sequence). The CDR3 region is CATSRDSFRQGAIFGNQPQHF. The CDR3 DNA sequence: TGTGCCACCAGCAGAGATTCTTTTCGGCAGGGGGCGATTTTCGGCAATCAGCCCCAGCATTTT.

Worth noting for this clone: An end of the junction does not agree with germline; a read error may underlie this. V and J are TRBV7-9 and TRBJ2-1, with a tentative D call TRBD1 (7 bases). Looked up from germline, CDR1 is SEHNR and CDR2 is FQNEAQ (reference sequence). This CDR3 spans 15 amino acids. CDR3 bases: TGTGCCAGCAGATTAGGCGGGACAGACTACAATGAGCAGTTCTTC. Translating gives CASRLGGTDYNEQFF.

This chain links TRBV7-9 with TRBJ1-5; maybe TRBD1 (6 bases). The V end lost 8 bases, the J end lost 4 bases, and 12 bases lay between the germline ends. The CDR3 spans 13 residues. The germline V gene encodes CDR1 SEHNR and CDR2 FQNEAQ (reference sequence). CDR3 amino acids: CASGGAGNQPQHF. CDR3 nucleotide sequence: TGTGCCAGCGGGGGGGCTGGTAATCAGCCCCAGCATTTT.

This sequence joins TRBV29-1 and TRBJ1-1; no reliable D call. The CDR3 covers 17 residues. Per germline, CDR1 SQVTM and CDR2 ANQGSEA. V was pared by 6 bases and J by 0 bases, with 23 bases between. CDR3 sequence (DNA): TGCAGCGTGGGCGAGTTGGACGCACTTGGCTTGAACACTGAAGCTTTCTTT. Translated: CSVGELDALGLNTEAFF.

The chain is built from TRBV29-1 and TRBJ2-3; D gene ambiguous. The germline V gene has CDR1 SQVTM and CDR2 ANQGSEA. The CDR3 has 14 amino acids. V was clipped by 7 bases and J by 1 base, with 15 bases between them. The DNA of the CDR3 is TGCAGCGGTAAGAGAGGAGTAGGCACAGATACGCAGTATTTT. Translation gives CSGKRGVGTDTQYF.